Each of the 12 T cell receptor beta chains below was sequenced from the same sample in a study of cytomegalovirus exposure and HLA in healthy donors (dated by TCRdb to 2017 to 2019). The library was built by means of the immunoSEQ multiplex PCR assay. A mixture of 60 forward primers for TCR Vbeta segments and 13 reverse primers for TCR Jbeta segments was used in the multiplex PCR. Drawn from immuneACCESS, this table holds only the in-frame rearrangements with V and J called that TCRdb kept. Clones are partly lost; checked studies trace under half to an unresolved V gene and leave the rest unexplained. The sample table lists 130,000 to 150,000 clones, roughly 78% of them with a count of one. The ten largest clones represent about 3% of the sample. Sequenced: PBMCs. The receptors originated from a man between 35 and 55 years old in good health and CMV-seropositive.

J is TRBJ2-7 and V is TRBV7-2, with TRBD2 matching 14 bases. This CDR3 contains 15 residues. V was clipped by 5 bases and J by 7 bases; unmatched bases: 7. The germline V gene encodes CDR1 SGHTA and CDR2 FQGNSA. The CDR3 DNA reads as TGTGCCAGCAGCCTGGGACTAGCGGGAGTGGAAGAGCAGTACTTC. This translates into CASSLGLAGVEEQYF.

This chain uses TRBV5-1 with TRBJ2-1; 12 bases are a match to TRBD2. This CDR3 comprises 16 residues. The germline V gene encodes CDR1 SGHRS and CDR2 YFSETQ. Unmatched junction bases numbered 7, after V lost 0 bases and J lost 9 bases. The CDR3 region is CASSLEVTSGRGEQFF. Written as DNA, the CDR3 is TGCGCCAGCAGCTTGGAGGTGACTAGCGGGAGAGGTGAGCAGTTCTTC.

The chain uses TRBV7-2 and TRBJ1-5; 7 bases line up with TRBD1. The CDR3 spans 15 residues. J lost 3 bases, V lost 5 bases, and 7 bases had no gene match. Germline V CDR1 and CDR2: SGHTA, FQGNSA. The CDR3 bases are TGTGCCAGCAGCCCGCGACAGGGAAACAATCAGCCCCAGCATTTT. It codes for CASSPRQGNNQPQHF.

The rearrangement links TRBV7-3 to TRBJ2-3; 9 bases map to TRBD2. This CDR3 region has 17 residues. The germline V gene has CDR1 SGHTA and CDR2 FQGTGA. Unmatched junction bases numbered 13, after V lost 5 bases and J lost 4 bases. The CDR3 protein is CASSPAVVAGASDTQYF. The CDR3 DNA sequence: TGTGCCAGCAGCCCGGCCGTGGTAGCGGGAGCATCAGATACGCAGTATTTT.

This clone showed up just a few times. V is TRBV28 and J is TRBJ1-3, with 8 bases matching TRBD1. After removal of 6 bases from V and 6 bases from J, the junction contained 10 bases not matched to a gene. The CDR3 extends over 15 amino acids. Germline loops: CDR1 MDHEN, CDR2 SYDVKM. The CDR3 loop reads CASSSLRTGSNTIYF. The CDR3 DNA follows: TGTGCCAGCAGCTCTCTCAGGACAGGGTCAAACACCATATATTTT.

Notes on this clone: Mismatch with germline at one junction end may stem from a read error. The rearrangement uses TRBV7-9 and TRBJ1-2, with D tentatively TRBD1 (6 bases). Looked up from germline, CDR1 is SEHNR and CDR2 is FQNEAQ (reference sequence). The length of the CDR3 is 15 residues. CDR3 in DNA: TGTTCCAGCAGCTTAACAATTGCAGGGGCCTATGGCTACACCTTC. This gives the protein CSSSLTIAGAYGYTF.

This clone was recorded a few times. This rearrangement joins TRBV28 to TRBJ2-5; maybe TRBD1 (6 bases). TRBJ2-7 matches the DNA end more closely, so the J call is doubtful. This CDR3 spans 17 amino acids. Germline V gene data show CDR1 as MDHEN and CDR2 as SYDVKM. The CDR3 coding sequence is TGTGCCAGCAGTTTATCCCCGGACTTTACAGGGACCTACGAGCAGTACTTC. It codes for CASSLSPDFTGTYEQYF.

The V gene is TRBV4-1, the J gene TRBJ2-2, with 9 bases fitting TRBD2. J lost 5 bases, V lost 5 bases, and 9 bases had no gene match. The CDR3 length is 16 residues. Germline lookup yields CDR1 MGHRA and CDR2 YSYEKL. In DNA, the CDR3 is TGCGCCAGCAGCAAAAGTAGCGGGAGTTTAACCGGGGAGCTGTTTTTT. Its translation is CASSKSSGSLTGELFF.

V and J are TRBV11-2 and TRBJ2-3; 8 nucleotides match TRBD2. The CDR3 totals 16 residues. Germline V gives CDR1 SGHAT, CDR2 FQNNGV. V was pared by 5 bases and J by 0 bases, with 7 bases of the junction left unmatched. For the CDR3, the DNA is TGTGCCAGCAGCGGCCGCGGGGGGACTAGCACAGATACGCAGTATTTT. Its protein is CASSGRGGTSTDTQYF.

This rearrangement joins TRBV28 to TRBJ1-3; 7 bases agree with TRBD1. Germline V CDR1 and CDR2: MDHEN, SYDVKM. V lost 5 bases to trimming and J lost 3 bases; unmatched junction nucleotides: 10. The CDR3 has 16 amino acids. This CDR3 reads CASSPPLDRFGNTIYF. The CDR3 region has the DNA TGTGCCAGCAGTCCCCCCCTGGACAGGTTTGGAAACACCATATATTTT.

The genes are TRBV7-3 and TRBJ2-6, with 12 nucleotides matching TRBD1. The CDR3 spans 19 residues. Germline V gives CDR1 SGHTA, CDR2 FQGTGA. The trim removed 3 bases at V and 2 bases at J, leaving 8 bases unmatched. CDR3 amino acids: CASSFTGTGGPTGANVLTF. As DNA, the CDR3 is TGTGCCAGCAGCTTCACCGGGACAGGGGGCCCCACTGGGGCCAACGTCCTGACTTTC.

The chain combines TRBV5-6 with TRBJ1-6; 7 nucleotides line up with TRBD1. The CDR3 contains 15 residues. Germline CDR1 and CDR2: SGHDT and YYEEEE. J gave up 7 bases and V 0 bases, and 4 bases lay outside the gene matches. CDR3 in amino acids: CASSLGQGRNSPLHF. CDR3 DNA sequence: TGTGCCAGCAGCTTGGGACAGGGTAGAAATTCACCCCTCCACTTT.